The sequence of this T cell receptor (beta chain) was determined in a study of T cell repertoires in aging, cancer and after chemotherapy. A mixed TRB-A/B primer pool amplified rearranged TRB by multiplex touch-down PCR. TCRdb ran MiXCR on the multiplex PCR reads and lists one entry per CDR3 protein. This table holds around 2,800 distinct CDR3 sequences, about 25% found once. Concerning this clonotype itself: Its antigen remains unidentified.

The CDR3 extends over 13 amino acids. Germline V gives CDR1 DFQATT, CDR2 SNEGSKA (reference sequence). The trim removed 1 base at V and 16 bases at J, leaving 13 bases unmatched. Peripheral blood genomic DNA, not sorted cells or RNA, was the template. Study-level results: Age-matched healthy donors had significantly more diverse, less clonal blood TCR repertoires than untreated cancer patients.

J is TRBJ1-3 and V is TRBV20-1, with 7 bases that match TRBD1. This sequence originates from a human donor in good health. The sequenced sample consisted of blood. The CDR3 spells CSARGDRVSLNYF. The CDR3 bases are TGCAGTGCTAGAGGAGACAGGGTGTCCCTTAATTATTTT.